This T cell receptor beta chain originates from a study of cytomegalovirus exposure and HLA in healthy donors. Study-wide results and caveats: Later analysis found that TCR beta chains associated with HLA were more clonally expanded than other, equally common chains. Evidence from a later analysis indicated that most CMV-associated TCR beta chains looked HLA-restricted. Most TCR sequences proved rare, with some public TCRs found in many donors.

This clone came up a few times. Its antigen remains unknown. The PCR employed 60 Vbeta primers together with 13 Jbeta primers. Data came from immunoSEQ multiplex PCR; TCRdb stores just in-frame clones and leaves some out. The table lists tens of thousands of clones, 45% to 55% of them singletons. This CDR3 region has 15 residues. Germline values: CDR1 LNHNV, CDR2 YYDKDF (reference sequence). The receptor was derived from a middle-aged woman in good health and CMV-seropositive. The sequencing input was PBMCs. The chain links TRBV15 to TRBJ2-5; the match to TRBD1 covers 7 bases. The tail of the sequence fits TRBJ2-7 better, so the J call may be wrong. CDR3 DNA sequence: TGTGCCACCAGCAGACCAAAGCAGGGGGTCTACGAGCAGTACTTC. Translation gives CATSRPKQGVYEQYF.